One sample yielded the 26 T cell receptor beta chains listed below, sequenced in a study of blood T cell repertoires in COVID-19. Only in-frame clones appear in the TCRdb table, and some are missing; sequencing was by immunoSEQ multiplex PCR. Among 42,000 or so clones listed, around 94% were seen once. The sequenced sample consisted of peripheral blood. All receptors come from a man between 45 and 60 years old with active COVID-19.

This clone was recorded once. V is TRBV6-5 and J is TRBJ2-1; 11 nucleotides align to TRBD2. CDR3 size: 15 residues. J gave up 8 bases and V 6 bases, and 9 bases lay outside the gene matches. The germline CDR1 and CDR2 sequences are MNHEY and SVGAGI. The CDR3 coding sequence is TGTGCCAGCAGACTAGCGGGAGCCGAGGCGGATGAGCAGTTCTTC. The encoded protein is CASRLAGAEADEQFF.

In this sample, this clone turned up a few times. Germline and junction disagree at one end, which may indicate a read error. The chain links TRBV3-1 (or the pseudogene TRBV3-2) to TRBJ2-7, with 10 bases that match TRBD1. This CDR3 spans 13 amino acids. Germline CDR1 is LGHDT and CDR2 is YNNKEL (reference sequence). CDR3 region: CASSQIGTGVLFF. The CDR3 region has the DNA TGTGCCAGCAGCCAAATCGGGACAGGGGTTCTCTTCTTC.

CDR3 sequence reads: CASSFRQEYGYTF. CDR3 bases: TGTGCCAGCAGTTTCAGGCAGGAATATGGCTACACCTTC. This chain links TRBV28 with TRBJ1-2; D is ambiguous. Trimming shortened V by 3 bases and J by 5 bases, and 10 bases separated the two germline ends. CDR3 length: 13 residues. Germline-derived CDR1 and CDR2 are MDHEN and SYDVKM.

The chain is built from TRBV7-3 and TRBJ2-3; 10 bases align to TRBD1. Germline CDR1 and CDR2: SGHTA and FQGTGA. Trimming removed 0 bases from V and 6 bases from J; junction bases left unmatched: 3. The CDR3 has 15 amino acids. The CDR3 DNA reads as TGTGCCAGCAGCTTAACGGGGACAGGGGTTGATACGCAGTATTTT. Protein product: CASSLTGTGVDTQYF.

The CDR3 loop reads CASSPKTGGADSSGSVDEQYF. The CDR3 nucleotides read TGTGCCAGTAGTCCGAAGACAGGGGGCGCAGATTCTAGCGGGAGTGTGGACGAGCAGTACTTC. This sequence joins TRBV19 and TRBJ2-7; either TRBD1 or TRBD2 may fit D (10 bases each). The length of the CDR3 is 21 residues. Germline values: CDR1 LNHDA, CDR2 SQIVND (reference sequence). The ends were cut back, 5 bases at V and 5 bases at J, with 37 bases in the middle.

This clone was observed a single time. The rearrangement joins TRBV7-9 to TRBJ2-3; 13 positions agree with TRBD2. This CDR3 spans 16 amino acids. From germline, CDR1 is SEHNR and CDR2 FQNEAQ (reference sequence). Germline trimming cut 5 bases from V and 2 bases from J; bases unmatched to any gene: 4. CDR3 region: CASSEGLAGYTDTQYF. The CDR3 DNA reads TGTGCCAGCAGCGAGGGACTAGCGGGATACACAGATACGCAGTATTTT.

The gene calls are TRBV30 and TRBJ2-5; 13 positions match TRBD2. Trimming cost V 3 bases and J 2 bases; bases outside gene matches: 9. The CDR3 spans 17 residues. CDR1 and CDR2 from the germline V gene are GTSNPN and SVGIG (reference sequence). The CDR3 spells CAWRSGLAGSKQETQYF. CDR3 nucleotides: TGTGCCTGGAGGTCGGGACTAGCGGGGTCTAAACAAGAGACCCAGTACTTC. Variable domain in full (rest from reference TRBV30 and TRBJ2-5): SQTIHQWPATLVQPVGSPLSLECTVEGTSNPNLYWYRQAAGRGLQLLFYSVGIGQISSEVPQNLSASRPQDRQFILSSKKLLLSDSGFYLCAWRSGLAGSKQETQYFGPGTRLLVL.

The chain uses TRBV27 and TRBJ2-4, with 13 nucleotides matching TRBD2. V lost 4 bases and J lost 0; bases outside the gene matches: 12. Germline assignment: CDR1 MNHEY and CDR2 SMNVEV (reference sequence). This CDR3 spans 20 amino acids. The CDR3 DNA is TGTGCCAGCAGTTCAAGGACTAGCGGGAGAACAGGAGTAGCCAAAAACATTCAGTACTTC. Translated, it gives CASSSRTSGRTGVAKNIQYF.

This chain uses TRBV5-1 with TRBJ1-3; D is ambiguous. This CDR3 is 15 amino acids long. Trimming removed 0 bases at V and 0 bases at J, with 7 bases between. CDR1 and CDR2 (germline): SGHRS, YFSETQ. The CDR3 nucleotides read TGCGCCAGCAGCTTGGGGCCGAACTCTGGAAACACCATATATTTT. Protein: CASSLGPNSGNTIYF.

CDR3 DNA sequence: TGTGCCAAGACACAGGGGGTTCGAGAAAAACTGTTTTTT. Translated: CAKTQGVREKLFF. V gene TRBV9 combines with J gene TRBJ1-4; 8 bases are shared with TRBD1. V trimming: 9 bases; J trimming: 8 bases; junction bases outside the gene matches: 9. Germline V CDR1 and CDR2: SGDLS, YYNGEE. This CDR3 is built from 13 residues.

This clone has a handful of counts. Other nucleotide sequences in the sample specify the same CDR3. This chain joins TRBV19 and TRBJ2-1; 9 nucleotides line up with TRBD2. J lost 1 base, V lost 6 bases, and 4 bases had no gene match. Germline assignment: CDR1 LNHDA and CDR2 SQIVND (reference sequence). The CDR3 runs 15 residues. The CDR3 region is CASRTSGPSYNEQFF. In nucleotides, the CDR3 is TGTGCCAGTAGGACTAGCGGACCTTCCTACAATGAGCAGTTCTTC.

The V gene is TRBV6-5, the J gene TRBJ2-3, with TRBD2 as a possible D gene (6 bases). CDR3 length equals 15 residues. V shed 8 bases and J shed 4 bases, with 19 bases lying between them. The germline V gene encodes CDR1 MNHEY and CDR2 SVGAGI. CDR3 in amino acids: CASDLTSSPPDTQYF. DNA for the CDR3: TGTGCCAGCGATCTGACTAGTAGCCCACCAGATACGCAGTATTTT.

The chain employs TRBV19 and TRBJ1-4; tentative D call: TRBD1 (5 bases). Deletions cut 3 bases from V and 6 bases from J, with 8 bases between. This CDR3 spans 13 amino acids. Germline CDR1 reads LNHDA; CDR2 reads SQIVND (reference sequence). CDR3 nucleotides: TGTGCCAGTAGTATGGACAAGCATGAAAAACTGTTTTTT. It yields the protein CASSMDKHEKLFF.

The rearrangement links TRBV5-1 to TRBJ2-3, with 8 nucleotides matching TRBD1. Germline values: CDR1 SGHRS, CDR2 YFSETQ. Losses at the gene ends were 2 bases for V and 0 bases for J; bases not matched to a gene: 2. CDR3 length: 15 amino acids. The CDR3 coding sequence is TGCGCCAGCAGCTTCGACAGGGGCAGCACAGATACGCAGTATTTT. Translating it yields CASSFDRGSTDTQYF.

J is TRBJ2-3 and V is TRBV28; the match to TRBD2 covers 16 bases. The germline gives CDR1 MDHEN, CDR2 SYDVKM. CDR3 length: 19 residues. The V and J ends lost 8 bases and 0 bases, in that order; junction bases with no gene match: 11. Here the CDR3 reads CASFSPGLAGGLSTDTQYF. The CDR3 bases are TGTGCCAGCTTTAGCCCGGGACTAGCGGGAGGGCTGAGCACAGATACGCAGTATTTT. Full variable domain (rest looked up from reference TRBV28 and TRBJ2-3): DVKVTQSSRYLVKRTGEKVFLECVQDMDHENMFWYRQDPGLGLRLIYFSYDVKMKEKGDIPEGYSVSREKKERFSLILESASTNQTSMYLCASFSPGLAGGLSTDTQYFGPGTRLTVL.

The chain joins TRBV7-9 to TRBJ2-3, with TRBD2 as a possible D gene (5 bases). Germline V gene lookup returns CDR1 SEHNR and CDR2 FQNEAQ (reference sequence). There are 14 residues in the CDR3. Trimming cost V 5 bases and J 5 bases, with 14 bases left between them. CDR3 sequence: CASSHGLAKDTQYF. The CDR3 bases are TGTGCCAGCAGCCACGGTCTAGCCAAAGATACGCAGTATTTT.

The chain couples TRBV28 to TRBJ1-5, with unresolved D. V was pared by 6 bases and J by 0 bases, with 12 bases between. This CDR3 is built from 15 residues. Germline V lookup: CDR1 MDHEN, CDR2 SYDVKM. This CDR3 reads CASREGGLSNQPQHF. In nucleotides, the CDR3 is TGTGCCAGCAGGGAGGGCGGACTTAGCAATCAGCCCCAGCATTTT. Drawing the rest from reference TRBV28 and TRBJ1-5, the complete variable domain is DVKVTQSSRYLVKRTGEKVFLECVQDMDHENMFWYRQDPGLGLRLIYFSYDVKMKEKGDIPEGYSVSREKKERFSLILESASTNQTSMYLCASREGGLSNQPQHFGDGTRLSIL.

V and J are TRBV27 and TRBJ2-7; TRBD1 is a possible D gene (6 bases). Germline lookup yields CDR1 MNHEY and CDR2 SMNVEV (reference sequence). The CDR3 has 17 amino acids. V was cut by 5 bases and J by 3 bases, with 23 bases left in between. The chain's CDR3 is CASSPYLDRISVYEQYF. CDR3 in DNA: TGTGCCAGCAGTCCATACCTCGACAGGATTAGTGTCTACGAGCAGTACTTC.

V is TRBV6-6 and J is TRBJ2-2, with TRBD2 matching over 11 bases. Trimming at V came to 4 bases and at J to 6 bases, leaving 7 bases not matched to a gene. The CDR3 spans 16 residues. Per germline, CDR1 MNHNY and CDR2 SVGAGI (reference sequence). CDR3 region: CASSSSTSGKAGELFF. In nucleotides, the CDR3 is TGTGCCAGCAGTTCGTCGACTAGCGGGAAGGCCGGGGAGCTGTTTTTT.

The V and J genes are TRBV5-1 and TRBJ1-2, with D perhaps matching TRBD1 (6 bases). This CDR3 is 14 amino acids long. Trimming removed 4 bases from V and 0 bases from J, with 10 bases in between. The germline V gene encodes CDR1 SGHRS and CDR2 YFSETQ. CDR3 DNA sequence: TGCGCCAGCAGCACCGGACAGACTAACTATGGCTACACCTTC. Encoded protein: CASSTGQTNYGYTF. The variable domain in full, completed from reference TRBV5-1 and TRBJ1-2, reads KAGVTQTPRYLIKTRGQQVTLSCSPISGHRSVSWYQQTPGQGLQFLFEYFSETQRNKGNFPGRFSGRQFSNSRSEMNVSTLELGDSALYLCASSTGQTNYGYTFGSGTRLTVV.

This clone was found once. This chain uses TRBV3-1 (or the pseudogene TRBV3-2) with TRBJ1-2; TRBD1 is a possible D gene (6 bases). The CDR3 spans 14 residues. V was pared by 4 bases and J by 7 bases, with 16 bases between. Looked up from germline, CDR1 is LGHDT and CDR2 is YNNKEL (reference sequence). The CDR3 sequence is CASSPAMGAGGYTF. The CDR3, as DNA: TGTGCCAGCAGCCCCGCCATGGGGGCGGGTGGCTACACCTTC.

The chain joins TRBV6-1 to TRBJ1-3, with TRBD1 matching 9 bases. The junction had 3 bases not matched to a gene; V was cut back by 3 bases and J by 6 bases. Germline values: CDR1 MNHNS, CDR2 SASEGT. CDR3 size: 14 residues. CDR3 bases: TGTGCCAGCAGTGACAGACAGGGGGTAAACACCATATATTTT. Amino acids: CASSDRQGVNTIYF.

This chain uses TRBV3-1 (or the pseudogene TRBV3-2) with TRBJ2-1; TRBD2 is a possible D gene (5 bases). The ends were cut back, 5 bases at V and 9 bases at J, with 23 bases in the middle. Germline CDR1 reads LGHDT; CDR2 reads YNNKEL (reference sequence). The CDR3 sequence is 16 residues long. The CDR3 sequence is CASSFWTGNRRGEQFF. In DNA form, the CDR3 reads TGTGCCAGCAGCTTTTGGACTGGCAACCGACGGGGTGAGCAGTTCTTC.

The CDR3 DNA reads TGTGCCAGCAGGGGGGGACAGGGGGCTTCCTACGAGCAGTACTTC. Its translation is CASRGGQGASYEQYF. The chain links TRBV28 to TRBJ2-7, with 12 bases matching TRBD1. The V gene's germline CDR1 is MDHEN and CDR2 SYDVKM. This CDR3 is 15 amino acids long. The ends lost 6 bases at V and 1 base at J; junction bases unmatched: 4.

The V call is TRBV6-5, the J call TRBJ2-7; the D is unclear. V gave up 4 bases and J gave up 6 bases, with 13 bases separating them. The V gene's germline CDR1 is MNHEY and CDR2 SVGAGI. CDR3 size: 13 residues. The CDR3 DNA reads TGTGCCAGCAGTTTCCTCACTGGTTTCGAGCAGTACTTC. As protein: CASSFLTGFEQYF.

The chain employs TRBV19 and TRBJ2-2, with TRBD2 as a possible D gene (6 bases). The CDR3 extends over 16 amino acids. Per the germline V gene, CDR1 is LNHDA and CDR2 is SQIVND (reference sequence). With 3 bases removed from V and 0 bases from J, the gap between germline ends came to 11 bases. The CDR3 DNA reads TGTGCCAGTAGTATTAGGAGCGGGTCGAACACCGGGGAGCTGTTTTTT. It translates to CASSIRSGSNTGELFF. The full variable domain, with the rest looked up from reference TRBV19 and TRBJ2-2, is DGGITQSPKYLFRKEGQNVTLSCEQNLNHDAMYWYRQDPGQGLRLIYYSQIVNDFQKGDIAEGYSVSREKKESFPLTVTSAQKNPTAFYLCASSIRSGSNTGELFFGEGSRLTVL.